What follows are 11 T cell receptor beta chains derived from one specimen sequenced in a study of shared clonotypes between healthy human individuals. Assay used: immunoSEQ multiplex PCR; TCRdb lists only in-frame clones, some missing. The table lists some 1 million clones, about 75% of them singletons, with about 1.5% in the top ten. Material for sequencing was memory CD4+ T cells sorted from blood. Subset in this sample: CD45RA-negative fraction. The source of these receptors is a man in his late teens or twenties in good health.

The rearrangement joins TRBV6-1 to TRBJ1-6; D ambiguous. The CDR3 runs to 15 residues. The V gene's germline CDR1 is MNHNS and CDR2 SASEGT. The germline V and J ends were trimmed by 5 bases and 9 bases, with 17 bases remaining between them. CDR3 amino acids: CASSSGEGSGSPLHF. CDR3 nucleotide sequence: TGTGCCAGCAGTAGCGGGGAGGGATCGGGTTCACCCCTCCACTTT.

The chain is built from TRBV4-2 and TRBJ1-6, with D maybe TRBD1 (5 bases). The germline gives CDR1 LGHNA, CDR2 YNFKEQ. The V and J ends lost 1 base and 9 bases respectively, with 13 bases between them. This CDR3 has 15 amino acids. This CDR3 is CASSQGDTGGSPLHF. The DNA for the CDR3 is TGTGCCAGCAGCCAAGGAGACACCGGGGGTTCACCCCTCCACTTT.

The V gene is TRBV6-1, the J gene TRBJ2-7; D might be TRBD1 or TRBD2, each matching 5 bases. This CDR3 region has 13 residues. V lost 7 bases and J 2 bases, leaving 12 bases between the germline ends. Germline CDR1 reads MNHNS; CDR2 reads SASEGT. CDR3 DNA sequence: TGTGCCAGCACCGAGGGGAGTACCTACGAGCAGTACTTC. This translates into CASTEGSTYEQYF.

V is TRBV30 and J is TRBJ2-4; weak D call: TRBD2 (5 bases). CDR1 is GTSNPN and CDR2 is SVGIG in the germline V gene (reference sequence). This CDR3 contains 14 residues. Trimming removed 5 bases at V and 1 base at J, with 12 bases between. CDR3 in DNA: TGTGCCTGGGCCTCCTCGGGGGCCAAAAACATTCAGTACTTC. Encoded protein: CAWASSGAKNIQYF.

The genes are TRBV11-2 and TRBJ2-1; TRBD2 agrees at 7 bases. CDR1 and CDR2 from the germline V gene are SGHAT and FQNNGV. CDR3 length: 16 residues. The V gene end was trimmed by 5 bases and the J gene end by 7 bases; junction bases not matched to a gene: 14. The CDR3 sequence is CASSRARQGGRNEQFF. The CDR3 DNA reads TGTGCCAGCAGCCGGGCGCGGCAGGGAGGGAGGAATGAGCAGTTCTTC. Full variable domain (outside the CDR3, taken from reference TRBV11-2 and TRBJ2-1): EAGVAQSPRYKIIEKRQSVAFWCNPISGHATLYWYQQILGQGPKLLIQFQNNGVVDDSQLPKDRFSAERLKGVDSTLKIQPAKLEDSAVYLCASSRARQGGRNEQFFGPGTRLTVL.

This clone was picked up a small number of times. J is TRBJ1-6 and V is TRBV2; D possibly corresponds to TRBD1 (5 bases). Trimming cost V 10 bases and J 7 bases, with 14 bases left between them. The CDR3 consists of 13 residues. Germline V lookup: CDR1 SNHLY, CDR2 FYNNEI. The DNA of the CDR3 is TGTGCCATCCCGGGGGAGAGGAATTCACCCCTCCACTTT. Translated, it gives CAIPGERNSPLHF. The full variable domain, its missing parts supplied by reference TRBV2 and TRBJ1-6, is EPEVTQTPSHQVTQMGQEVILRCVPISNHLYFYWYRQILGQKVEFLVSFYNNEISEKSEIFDDQFSVERPDGSNFTLKIRSTKLEDSAMYFCAIPGERNSPLHFGNGTRLTVT.

In DNA, the CDR3 is TGTGCCAGTAGTGCCCAGACAGGGGGAGGTGAAAAACTGTTTTTT. As protein: CASSAQTGGGEKLFF. J is TRBJ1-4 and V is TRBV19, with 9 positions matching TRBD1. The germline CDR1 and CDR2 sequences are LNHDA and SQIVND (reference sequence). Trimming removed 5 bases from V and 7 bases from J; junction bases left unmatched: 8. There are 15 residues in the CDR3.

This chain uses TRBV10-2 with TRBJ1-2; 7 positions match TRBD1. Per germline, CDR1 WSHSY and CDR2 SAAADI. V lost 5 bases, J lost 4 bases, and 16 bases stayed unmatched. The CDR3 extends over 17 amino acids. DNA for the CDR3: TGCGCCAGCAGTTTCTCTATGGACAGGCCGAAGGGCTATGGCTACACCTTC. Its translation: CASSFSMDRPKGYGYTF.

In the case of this clone: Other nucleotide sequences from this sample produce the same CDR3. The chain couples TRBV15 to TRBJ2-3; D not certain. This CDR3 contains 12 residues. Per the germline V gene, CDR1 is LNHNV and CDR2 is YYDKDF (reference sequence). V shed 1 base and J shed 3 bases, with 2 bases lying between them. The CDR3 coding sequence is TGTGCCACCAGCAGAGGGACAGATACGCAGTATTTT. Residues: CATSRGTDTQYF.

V gene TRBV10-3 combines with J gene TRBJ1-1; unclear D gene. The CDR3 is made up of 14 amino acids. Trimming cost V 2 bases and J 3 bases, with 10 bases left between them. CDR1 is ENHRY, CDR2 SYGVKD, per germline. The CDR3 DNA sequence: TGTGCCATCAGTGAGAATTCCCCCGACACTGAAGCTTTCTTT. Its protein is CAISENSPDTEAFF.

This clone was observed a handful of times. The genes are TRBV30 and TRBJ2-2; D might be TRBD2 (6 bases). The CDR3 extends over 15 amino acids. V lost 1 base to trimming and J lost 4 bases, with 13 bases between them. Per germline, CDR1 GTSNPN and CDR2 SVGIG (reference sequence). The CDR3 DNA follows: TGTGCCTGGAGTGCCGGGGGTACAGGCACCGGGGAGCTGTTTTTT. Translated, it gives CAWSAGGTGTGELFF.